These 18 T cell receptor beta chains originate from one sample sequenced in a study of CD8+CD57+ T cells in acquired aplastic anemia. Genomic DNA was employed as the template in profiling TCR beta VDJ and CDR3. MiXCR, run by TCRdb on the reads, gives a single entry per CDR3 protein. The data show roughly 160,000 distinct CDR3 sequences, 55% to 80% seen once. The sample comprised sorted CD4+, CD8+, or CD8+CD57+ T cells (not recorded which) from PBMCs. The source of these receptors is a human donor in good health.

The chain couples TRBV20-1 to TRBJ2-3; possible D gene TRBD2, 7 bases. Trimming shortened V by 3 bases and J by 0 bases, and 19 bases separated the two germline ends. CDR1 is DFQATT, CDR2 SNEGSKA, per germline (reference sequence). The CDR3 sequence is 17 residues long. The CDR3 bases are TGCAGTGCTAGCCATCCTAACCGGGGGGCTAGCACAGATACGCAGTATTTT. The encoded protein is CSASHPNRGASTDTQYF.

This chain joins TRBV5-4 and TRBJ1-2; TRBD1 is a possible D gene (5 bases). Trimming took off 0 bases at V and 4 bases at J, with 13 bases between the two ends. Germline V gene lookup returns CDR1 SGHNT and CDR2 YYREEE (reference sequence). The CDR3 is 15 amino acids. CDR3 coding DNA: TGTGCCAGCAGCTTGGGATCCGGGACTTCCTATGGCTACACCTTC. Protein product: CASSLGSGTSYGYTF.

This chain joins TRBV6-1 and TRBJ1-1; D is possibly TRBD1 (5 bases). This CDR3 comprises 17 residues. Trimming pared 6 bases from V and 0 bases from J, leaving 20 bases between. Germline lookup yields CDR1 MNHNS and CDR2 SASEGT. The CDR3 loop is CASRTPVDRRMNTEAFF. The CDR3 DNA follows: TGTGCCAGCAGGACCCCTGTAGACAGAAGAATGAACACTGAAGCTTTCTTT.

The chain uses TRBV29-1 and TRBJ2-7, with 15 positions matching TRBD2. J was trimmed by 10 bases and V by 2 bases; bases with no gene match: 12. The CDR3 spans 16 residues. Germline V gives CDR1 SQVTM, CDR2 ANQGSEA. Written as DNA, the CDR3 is TGCAGCGTTGAAACTCGGGGGACTAGCGGGAGGAACAACCAGTACTTC. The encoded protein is CSVETRGTSGRNNQYF.

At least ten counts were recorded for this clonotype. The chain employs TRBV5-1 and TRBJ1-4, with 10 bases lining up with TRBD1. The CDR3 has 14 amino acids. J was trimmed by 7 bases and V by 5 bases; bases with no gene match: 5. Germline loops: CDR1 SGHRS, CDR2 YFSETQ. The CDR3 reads CASRVGTGVEKLFF. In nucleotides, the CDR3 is TGCGCCAGCAGGGTTGGGACAGGGGTTGAAAAACTGTTTTTT.

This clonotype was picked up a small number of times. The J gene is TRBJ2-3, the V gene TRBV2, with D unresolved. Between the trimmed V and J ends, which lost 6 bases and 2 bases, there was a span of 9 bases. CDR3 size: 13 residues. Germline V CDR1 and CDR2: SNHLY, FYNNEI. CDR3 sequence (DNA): TGTGCCAGCAGCTTACGTACCACAGATACGCAGTATTTT. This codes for CASSLRTTDTQYF.

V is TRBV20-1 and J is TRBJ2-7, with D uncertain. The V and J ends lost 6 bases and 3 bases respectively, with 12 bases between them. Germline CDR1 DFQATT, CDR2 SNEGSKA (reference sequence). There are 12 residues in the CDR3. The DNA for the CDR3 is TGCAGTGCCGGCGACATCTTCTACGAGCAGTACTTC. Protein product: CSAGDIFYEQYF.

The CDR3 sequence is CASSVGSGSSYEQYF. In nucleotides, the CDR3 is TGTGCCAGCAGCGTAGGTAGCGGCAGCTCCTACGAGCAGTACTTC. The rearrangement uses TRBV9 and TRBJ2-7; D is possibly TRBD2 (6 bases). Germline assignment: CDR1 SGDLS and CDR2 YYNGEE. This CDR3 spans 15 amino acids. Trimming took 0 bases from V and 0 from J, leaving 10 bases between them.

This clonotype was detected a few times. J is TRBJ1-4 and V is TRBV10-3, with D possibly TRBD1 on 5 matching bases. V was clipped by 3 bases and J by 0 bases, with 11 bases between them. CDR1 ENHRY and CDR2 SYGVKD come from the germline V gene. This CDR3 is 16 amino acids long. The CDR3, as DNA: TGTGCCATCAGTGAAGGGGTGGACGCAACTAATGAAAAACTGTTTTTT. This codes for CAISEGVDATNEKLFF.

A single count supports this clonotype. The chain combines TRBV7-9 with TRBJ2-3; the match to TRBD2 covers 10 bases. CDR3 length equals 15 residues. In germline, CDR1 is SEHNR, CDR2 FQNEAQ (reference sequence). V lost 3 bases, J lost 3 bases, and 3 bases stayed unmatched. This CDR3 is CASSFGTSETDTQYF. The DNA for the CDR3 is TGTGCCAGCAGCTTTGGGACTAGCGAAACAGATACGCAGTATTTT. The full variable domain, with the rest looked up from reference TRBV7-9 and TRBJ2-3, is DTGVSQNPRHKITKRGQNVTFRCDPISEHNRLYWYRQTLGQGPEFLTYFQNEAQLEKSRLLSDRFSAERPKGSFSTLEIQRTEQGDSAMYLCASSFGTSETDTQYFGPGTRLTVL.

The CDR3 sequence is CASSLVPADEQFF. CDR3 nucleotide sequence: TGTGCCAGCAGCTTAGTTCCGGCGGATGAGCAGTTCTTC. The chain couples TRBV7-8 to TRBJ2-1; no clear D. This CDR3 has 13 residues. Trimming left V 1 base short and J 8 bases short, with 9 bases between. Germline assignment: CDR1 SGHVS and CDR2 FQNEAQ.

CDR3 loop: CASSRPTQAGPSYEQYF. The CDR3 region has the DNA TGTGCCAGCAGCCGCCCGACTCAGGCGGGGCCCTCCTACGAGCAGTACTTC. The chain uses TRBV7-9 and TRBJ2-7; D perhaps matches TRBD2 (6 bases). Germline values: CDR1 SEHNR, CDR2 FQNEAQ (reference sequence). V was pared by 5 bases and J by 0 bases, with 20 bases between. The CDR3 length is 17 residues.

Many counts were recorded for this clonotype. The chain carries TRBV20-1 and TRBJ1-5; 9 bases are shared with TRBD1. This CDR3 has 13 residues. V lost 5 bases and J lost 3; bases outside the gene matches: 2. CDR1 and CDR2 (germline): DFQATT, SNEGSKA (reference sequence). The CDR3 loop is CSAWDRVNQPQHF. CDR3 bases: TGCAGTGCTTGGGACAGGGTCAATCAGCCCCAGCATTTT.

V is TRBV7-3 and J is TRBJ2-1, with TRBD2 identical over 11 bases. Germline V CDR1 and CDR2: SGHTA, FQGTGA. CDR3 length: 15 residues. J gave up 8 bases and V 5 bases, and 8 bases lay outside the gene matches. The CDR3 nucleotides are TGTGCCAGCAGCCTTAGCGGGAGGGCCGAGCATGAGCAGTTCTTC. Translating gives CASSLSGRAEHEQFF.

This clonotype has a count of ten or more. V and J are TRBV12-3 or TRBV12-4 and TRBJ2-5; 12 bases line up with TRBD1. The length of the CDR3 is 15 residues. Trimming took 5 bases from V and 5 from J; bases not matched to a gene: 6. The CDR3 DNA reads TGTGCCAGCAGTCGGCGGGACAGGGGGCGGGAGACCCAGTACTTC. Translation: CASSRRDRGRETQYF.

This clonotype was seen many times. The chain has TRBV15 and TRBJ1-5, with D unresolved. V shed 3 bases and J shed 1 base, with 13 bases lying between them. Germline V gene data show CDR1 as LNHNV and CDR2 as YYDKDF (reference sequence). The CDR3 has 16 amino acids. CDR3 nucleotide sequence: TGTGCCACCAGCAGGAGATTTTCGGGGAGCAATCAGCCCCAGCATTTT. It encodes CATSRRFSGSNQPQHF.

The CDR3 coding sequence is TGTGCCAGCAGCTCAACAGGGTCCCCCTACGAGCAGTACTTC. This translates into CASSSTGSPYEQYF. This rearrangement joins TRBV7-9 to TRBJ2-7; D is perhaps TRBD1 (6 bases). Trimming pared 4 bases from V and 2 bases from J, leaving 12 bases between. Per the germline V gene, CDR1 is SEHNR and CDR2 is FQNEAQ (reference sequence). The CDR3 runs to 14 residues.

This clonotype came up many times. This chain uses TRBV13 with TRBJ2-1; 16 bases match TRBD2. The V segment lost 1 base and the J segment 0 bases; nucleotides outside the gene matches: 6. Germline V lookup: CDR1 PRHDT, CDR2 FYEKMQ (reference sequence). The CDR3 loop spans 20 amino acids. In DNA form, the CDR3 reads TGTGCCAGCAGCTTAGAAGGGACTAGCGGGAGGGCGAGCTCCTACAATGAGCAGTTCTTC. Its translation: CASSLEGTSGRASSYNEQFF.